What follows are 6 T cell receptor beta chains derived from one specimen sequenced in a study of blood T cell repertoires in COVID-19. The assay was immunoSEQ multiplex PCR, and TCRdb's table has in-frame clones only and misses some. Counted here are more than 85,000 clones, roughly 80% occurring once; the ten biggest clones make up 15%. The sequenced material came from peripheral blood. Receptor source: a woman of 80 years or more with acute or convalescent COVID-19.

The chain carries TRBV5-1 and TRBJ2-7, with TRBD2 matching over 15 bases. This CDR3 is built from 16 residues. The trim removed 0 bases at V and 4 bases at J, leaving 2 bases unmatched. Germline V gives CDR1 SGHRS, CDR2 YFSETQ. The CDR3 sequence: CASSLGGLAGGYEQYF. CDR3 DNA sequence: TGCGCCAGCAGCTTGGGAGGACTAGCGGGGGGGTACGAGCAGTACTTC.

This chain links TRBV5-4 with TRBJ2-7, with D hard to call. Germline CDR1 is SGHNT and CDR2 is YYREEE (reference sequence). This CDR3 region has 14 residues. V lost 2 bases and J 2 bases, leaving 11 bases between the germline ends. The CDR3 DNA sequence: TGTGCCAGCAGCTTTGCCCTGCGGCCCTACGAGCAGTACTTC. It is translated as CASSFALRPYEQYF. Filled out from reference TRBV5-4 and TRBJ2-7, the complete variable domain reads ETGVTQSPTHLIKTRGQQVTLRCSSQSGHNTVSWYQQALGQGPQFIFQYYREEENGRGNFPPRFSGLQFPNYSSELNVNALELDDSALYLCASSFALRPYEQYFGPGTRLTVT.

CDR3 sequence (DNA): TGTGCCAGCAGTGAAGGAGGCGGGGGCCGGGAGACCCAGTACTTC. This sequence encodes CASSEGGGGRETQYF. The chain carries TRBV6-1 and TRBJ2-5, with TRBD2 as a possible D gene (7 bases). V shed 1 base and J shed 5 bases, with 14 bases lying between them. Per germline, CDR1 MNHNS and CDR2 SASEGT. The CDR3 runs 15 residues.

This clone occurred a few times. The CDR3 spells CASTSGTTGANVLTF. Here the CDR3 DNA reads TGTGCCAGTACCTCGGGAACTACCGGGGCCAACGTCCTGACTTTC. V and J are TRBV19 and TRBJ2-6; a weak D match, TRBD2 (5 bases). Trimming took 7 bases from V and 4 from J, leaving 14 bases between them. The germline CDR1 and CDR2 sequences are LNHDA and SQIVND (reference sequence). The CDR3 runs to 15 residues.

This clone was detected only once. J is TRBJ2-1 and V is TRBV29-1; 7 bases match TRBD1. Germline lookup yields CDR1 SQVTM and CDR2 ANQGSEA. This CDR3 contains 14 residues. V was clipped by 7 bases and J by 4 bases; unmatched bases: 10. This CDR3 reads CSASGQVFYNEQFF. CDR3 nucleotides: TGCAGCGCGTCTGGACAGGTCTTTTACAATGAGCAGTTCTTC.

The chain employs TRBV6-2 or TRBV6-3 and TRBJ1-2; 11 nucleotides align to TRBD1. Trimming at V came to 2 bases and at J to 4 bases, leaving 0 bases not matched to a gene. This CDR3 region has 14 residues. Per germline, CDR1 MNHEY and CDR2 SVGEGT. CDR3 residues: CASSYGTGGYGYTF. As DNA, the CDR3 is TGTGCCAGCAGTTACGGGACAGGGGGCTATGGCTACACCTTC.